Shown below are 18 T cell receptor beta chains from a single sample sequenced in a study of T-cell reconstitution after alpha-beta-depleted transplantation in children. Library preparation (for TCRbeta) was performed with unique molecular identifiers. Each CDR3 protein gets one entry after TCRdb re-called the PCR reads with MiXCR. The repertoire holds 700,000 to 950,000 distinct CDR3 sequences, with 15% to 20% as singletons. The source material was PBMCs, mostly from graft donor cells, sampled 360 days after TCRalphabeta/CD19-depleted stem cell transplant. These receptors all stem from a male patient aged 10-17 years who had a stem cell transplant for acute lymphoblastic leukemia, so the T cells may come from the graft donor.

This clonotype was detected only a few times. The J gene is TRBJ2-3, the V gene TRBV12-3 or TRBV12-4, with D tentatively TRBD1 or TRBD2 (6 bases each). V was clipped by 4 bases and J by 6 bases, with 11 bases between them. This CDR3 region has 13 residues. CDR3 DNA: TGTGCCAGCAGTTCGGGGGCCAGGGATACGCAGTATTTT. The encoded protein is CASSSGARDTQYF.

This clonotype has only one observation. The rearrangement links TRBV19 to TRBJ2-1, with D uncertain. The CDR3 extends over 15 amino acids. The germline gives CDR1 LNHDA, CDR2 SQIVND (reference sequence). The ends were cut back, 5 bases at V and 4 bases at J, with 15 bases in the middle. CDR3 sequence (DNA): TGTGCCAGTAGTCCCTCATACCCCGTTTACAATGAGCAGTTCTTC. As protein: CASSPSYPVYNEQFF.

The chain links TRBV29-1 to TRBJ2-2; 14 bases align to TRBD2. This CDR3 has 16 amino acids. The V gene's germline CDR1 is SQVTM and CDR2 ANQGSEA. V gave up 7 bases and J gave up 1 base; unmatched junction bases: 5. The CDR3: CSGIGTSGGNTGELFF. The CDR3 nucleotides read TGCAGCGGTATCGGGACTAGCGGGGGGAACACCGGGGAGCTGTTTTTT.

The J gene is TRBJ2-1, the V gene TRBV6-1; 11 nucleotides match TRBD2. The length of the CDR3 is 16 residues. Unmatched junction bases numbered 9, after V lost 3 bases and J lost 8 bases. Germline V lookup: CDR1 MNHNS, CDR2 SASEGT. DNA for the CDR3: TGTGCCAGCAGTGACCCTGGGACTAGCGGAGACGATGAGCAGTTCTTC. Residues: CASSDPGTSGDDEQFF.

The gene calls are TRBV5-1 and TRBJ1-2; D unresolved. Germline loops: CDR1 SGHRS, CDR2 YFSETQ. V was cut by 0 bases and J by 0 bases, with 9 bases left in between. The CDR3 covers 15 residues. In nucleotides, the CDR3 is TGCGCCAGCAGCTTGGGGAGGGTTGCTAACTATGGCTACACCTTC. Translation: CASSLGRVANYGYTF.

The rearrangement links TRBV20-1 to TRBJ2-1, with 12 bases aligning to TRBD2. The CDR3 totals 17 residues. With 3 bases clipped from V and 0 bases from J, the junction kept 6 bases outside the gene matches. Germline loops: CDR1 DFQATT, CDR2 SNEGSKA (reference sequence). The CDR3 sequence is CSASLAGGPSSYNEQFF. Written as DNA, the CDR3 is TGCAGTGCTAGCCTAGCGGGAGGGCCGAGCTCCTACAATGAGCAGTTCTTC.

This clonotype was observed a handful of times. The CDR3 region is CASSFLLGGDKDTQYF. CDR3 coding DNA: TGTGCCAGCAGTTTCCTTCTTGGTGGCGACAAAGATACGCAGTATTTT. The gene calls are TRBV12-3 or TRBV12-4 and TRBJ2-3, with D uncertain. The CDR3 sequence is 16 residues long. V was cut by 3 bases and J by 5 bases, with 18 bases left in between.

This clonotype showed up just a few times. The CDR3 sequence: CASSPGTSLSSGAFF. The CDR3 DNA is TGCGCCAGCAGCCCTGGGACCTCTTTGAGTTCAGGGGCTTTCTTT. The chain carries TRBV5-1 and TRBJ1-1, with D possibly being TRBD1 (5 bases). V lost 4 bases and J 11 bases, leaving 24 bases between the germline ends. Per germline, CDR1 SGHRS and CDR2 YFSETQ. CDR3 length: 15 residues.

The chain employs TRBV6-5 and TRBJ2-1, with 8 bases that match TRBD2. CDR1 is MNHEY and CDR2 is SVGAGI in the germline V gene. Losses at the gene ends were 6 bases for V and 3 bases for J; bases not matched to a gene: 10. The CDR3 has 16 residues. CDR3 DNA sequence: TGTGCCAGCAGGTCCCCCAGCGGGGGCTTCTACAATGAGCAGTTCTTC. This sequence encodes CASRSPSGGFYNEQFF.

V is TRBV20-1 and J is TRBJ2-7, with 10 bases lining up with TRBD2. The germline V gene encodes CDR1 DFQATT and CDR2 SNEGSKA (reference sequence). The CDR3 length is 14 residues. CDR3 residues: CSAILAGLSYEQYF. The CDR3 DNA reads as TGCAGCGCAATACTAGCGGGGCTCTCCTACGAGCAGTACTTC.

The chain employs TRBV20-1 and TRBJ2-1; TRBD2 aligns across 14 bases. V was clipped by 3 bases and J by 4 bases; unmatched bases: 8. The CDR3 has 17 residues. The V gene's germline CDR1 is DFQATT and CDR2 SNEGSKA (reference sequence). CDR3 in amino acids: CSASLGLAGGRYNEQFF. CDR3 bases: TGCAGTGCTAGCTTAGGACTAGCGGGAGGCCGTTACAATGAGCAGTTCTTC.

The chain employs TRBV7-9 and TRBJ2-7, with 9 positions matching TRBD2. The CDR3 is made up of 15 amino acids. The junction had 5 bases not matched to a gene; V was cut back by 5 bases and J by 0 bases. From germline, CDR1 is SEHNR and CDR2 FQNEAQ (reference sequence). Here the CDR3 DNA reads TGTGCCAGCAGCAACTTAGCGGGGGCCTCCTACGAGCAGTACTTC. Protein: CASSNLAGASYEQYF.

This clonotype was picked up a small number of times. This chain joins TRBV20-1 and TRBJ2-1, with D hard to call. The length of the CDR3 is 15 residues. The germline V and J ends were trimmed by 0 bases and 5 bases, with 14 bases remaining between them. The germline gives CDR1 DFQATT, CDR2 SNEGSKA (reference sequence). Written as DNA, the CDR3 is TGCAGTGCTAGAGACGGAAGCCGGCCGAACAATGAGCAGTTCTTC. It encodes CSARDGSRPNNEQFF.

This clonotype was counted between two and nine times. The V gene is TRBV11-2, the J gene TRBJ2-1; tentatively, D is TRBD1 (5 bases). Per germline, CDR1 SGHAT and CDR2 FQNNGV. Trimming shortened V by 1 base and J by 5 bases, and 12 bases separated the two germline ends. The CDR3 has 15 amino acids. CDR3 protein: CASSLGQGWNNEQFF. In DNA, the CDR3 is TGTGCCAGCAGCTTAGGGCAGGGATGGAACAATGAGCAGTTCTTC.

The table lists this clonotype with a few counts. The V and J genes are TRBV12-3 or TRBV12-4 and TRBJ2-3, with D perhaps matching TRBD2 (5 bases). V lost 5 bases and J 3 bases, leaving 15 bases between the germline ends. There are 15 residues in the CDR3. The CDR3 spells CASSAVGVITDTQYF. DNA of the CDR3: TGTGCCAGCAGTGCGGTCGGGGTGATTACAGATACGCAGTATTTT.

This chain links TRBV18 with TRBJ2-3, with D possibly matching TRBD2 (5 bases). The CDR3 totals 16 residues. V lost 1 base and J lost 1, with 12 bases in between. Germline values: CDR1 KGHSH, CDR2 LQKENI. CDR3 amino acids: CASSPRTGWGTDTQYF. The DNA of the CDR3 is TGTGCCAGCTCACCACGCACGGGATGGGGCACAGATACGCAGTATTTT.

The J gene is TRBJ2-7, the V gene TRBV6-1, with a possible D match to TRBD2 (5 bases). V was clipped by 6 bases and J by 0 bases, with 15 bases between them. The CDR3 has 15 residues. Germline CDR1 is MNHNS and CDR2 is SASEGT. The CDR3 loop is CASRVGLLRSYEQYF. CDR3 in DNA: TGTGCCAGCAGAGTTGGACTGCTACGCTCCTACGAGCAGTACTTC.

This CDR3 reads CASSFEPGQVVTDTQYF. For the CDR3, the DNA is TGTGCCAGCAGCTTCGAACCGGGACAGGTGGTAACAGATACGCAGTATTTT. The chain combines TRBV7-6 with TRBJ2-3; 8 bases map to TRBD1. The CDR3 runs to 17 residues. V was clipped by 3 bases and J by 3 bases; unmatched bases: 11. Per germline, CDR1 SGHVS and CDR2 FNYEAQ.